This T cell receptor (beta chain) was sequenced in a study of OX40 agonist ivuxolimab in advanced cancers. Study overall: Head and neck, renal cell, melanoma or hepatocellular carcinoma were the cancers that dose-escalation patients had.

Trimming stripped 3 bases from V and 4 bases from J, with 10 bases between. CDR1 and CDR2 from the germline V gene are SGDLS and YYNGEE. This CDR3 contains 13 residues. If patients had autoimmune disease history or systemic immunosuppression, they were excluded. With baseline, cycle 4 day 1, and cycle 7 day 1 as timepoints, blood was sampled. The data were produced by immunoSEQ multiplex PCR, yet TCRdb's version contains in-frame clones alone and is incomplete. This sample has tens of thousands of clones; over 70% occur once, and the top ten carry roughly 4.5%. This sequence joins TRBV9 and TRBJ1-2; no clear D gene. Sequencing used CD4+ or CD8+ T cells sorted from blood, obtained in a trial of the OX40 agonist ivuxolimab. The TCR originated in an adult with an advanced solid tumor such as melanoma, head and neck, liver or kidney cancer. The chain's CDR3 is CASSAWGPYGYTF. CDR3 DNA sequence: TGTGCCAGCAGCGCATGGGGTCCCTATGGCTACACCTTC.